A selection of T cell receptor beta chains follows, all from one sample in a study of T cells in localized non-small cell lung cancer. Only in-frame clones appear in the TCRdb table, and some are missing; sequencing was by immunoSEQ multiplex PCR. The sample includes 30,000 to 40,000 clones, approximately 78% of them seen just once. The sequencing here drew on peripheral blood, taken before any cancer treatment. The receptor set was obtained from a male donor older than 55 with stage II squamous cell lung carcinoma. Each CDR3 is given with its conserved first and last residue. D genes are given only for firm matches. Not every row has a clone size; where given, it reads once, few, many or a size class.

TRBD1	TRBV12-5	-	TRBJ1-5	CASGRQGPWGQPQHF	TGTGCTAGTGGTAGACAGGGGCCCTGGGGTCAGCCCCAGCATTTT
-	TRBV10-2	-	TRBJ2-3	CASSDRGWGEDTQYF	TGCGCCAGCAGTGATCGGGGCTGGGGAGAAGATACGCAGTATTTT
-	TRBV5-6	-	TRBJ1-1	CASSLNRDTEAFF	TGTGCCAGCAGCTTAAACAGGGATACTGAAGCTTTCTTT
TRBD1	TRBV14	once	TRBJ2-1	CASSQTGQGRGNEQFF	TGTGCCAGCAGCCAAACGGGACAGGGGAGAGGCAATGAGCAGTTCTTC
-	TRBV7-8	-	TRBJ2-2	CASSLTFSEANTGELFF	TGTGCCAGCAGCTTAACTTTCTCGGAGGCGAACACCGGGGAGCTGTTTTTT
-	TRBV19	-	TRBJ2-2	CASSWGGELFF	TGTGCCAGTAGTTGGGGAGGGGAGCTGTTTTTT
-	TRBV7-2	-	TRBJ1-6	CASRWGGGNNSPLHF	TGTGCCAGCAGATGGGGGGGCGGTAATAATTCACCCCTCCACTTT
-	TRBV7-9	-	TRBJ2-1	CASSFFDEQFF	TGTGCCAGCAGCTTCTTTGATGAGCAGTTCTTC
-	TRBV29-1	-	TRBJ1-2	CSVEDQGKGYGYTF	TGCAGCGTTGAAGATCAGGGAAAGGGCTATGGCTACACCTTC
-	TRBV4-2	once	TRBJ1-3	CASSQEEGSTGNTIYF	TGTGCCAGCAGCCAGGAGGAGGGGAGTACCGGAAACACCATATATTTT
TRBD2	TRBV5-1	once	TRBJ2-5	CASSLRLAGVLETQYF	TGCGCCAGCAGCTTACGACTAGCGGGAGTTCTAGAGACCCAGTACTTC
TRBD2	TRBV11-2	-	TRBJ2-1	CASSLGASGGNEQFF	TGTGCCAGCAGCTTAGGCGCTAGCGGGGGTAATGAGCAGTTCTTC
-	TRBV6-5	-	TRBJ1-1	CASSSNRYTEAFF	TGTGCCAGCAGTTCAAACAGGTATACTGAAGCTTTCTTT
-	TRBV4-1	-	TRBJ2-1	CASSLPPRYEQFF	TGCGCCAGCAGCCTACCCCCTAGGTACGAGCAGTTCTTC
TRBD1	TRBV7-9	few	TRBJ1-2	CASSRQGLGYTF	TGTGCCAGCAGCCGACAGGGTCTTGGCTACACCTTC
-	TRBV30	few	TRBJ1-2	CAWSAALVHGYTF	TGTGCCTGGAGCGCCGCCTTGGTCCATGGCTACACCTTC
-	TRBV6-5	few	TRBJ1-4	CASSYSRGARGEKLFF	TGTGCCAGCAGTTACTCGAGGGGGGCCCGTGGTGAAAAACTGTTTTTT
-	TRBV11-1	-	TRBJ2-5	CASSPGLQETQYF	TGTGCCAGCAGCCCGGGACTCCAAGAGACCCAGTACTTC
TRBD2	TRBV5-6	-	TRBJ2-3	CASSTGLAGGYTDTQYF	TGTGCCAGCAGCACGGGACTAGCGGGAGGGTACACAGATACGCAGTATTTT
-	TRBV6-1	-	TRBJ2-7	CASRSYEQYF	TGTGCCAGCAGGAGCTACGAGCAGTACTTC
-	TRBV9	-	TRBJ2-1	CASSAERGAYNEQFF	TGTGCCAGCAGCGCTGAAAGGGGGGCCTACAATGAGCAGTTCTTC
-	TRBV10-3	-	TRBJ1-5	CAISESAGGGHQPQHF	TGTGCCATCAGTGAGTCGGCGGGAGGAGGGCATCAGCCCCAGCATTTT
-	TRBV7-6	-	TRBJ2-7	CASSLVSFVDGGSYEQYF	TGTGCCAGCAGCTTAGTAAGTTTTGTGGACGGAGGCTCCTACGAGCAGTACTTC
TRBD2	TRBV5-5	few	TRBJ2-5	CASSFMAGGTETQYF	TGTGCCAGCAGCTTTATGGCGGGGGGGACAGAGACCCAGTACTTC
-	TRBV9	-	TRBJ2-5	CASSQGETQYF	TGTGCCAGCAGCCAGGGAGAGACCCAGTACTTC
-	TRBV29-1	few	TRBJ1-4	CSVRDVNEKLFF	TGCAGCGTTAGGGACGTAAATGAAAAACTGTTTTTT
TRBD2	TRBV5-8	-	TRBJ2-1	CASRVLGLAGGSSYNEQFF	TGTGCCAGCAGAGTATTGGGACTAGCGGGGGGAAGCTCCTACAATGAGCAGTTCTTC
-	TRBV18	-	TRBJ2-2	CASSPLSLTGQVNTGELFF	TGTGCCAGCTCACCATTATCATTGACAGGACAAGTTAACACCGGGGAGCTGTTTTTT
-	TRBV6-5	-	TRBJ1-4	CASSGREGDEKLFF	TGTGCCAGCAGTGGCCGGGAAGGGGATGAAAAACTGTTTTTT
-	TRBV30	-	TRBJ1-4	CAWTVGNSGEKLFF	TGTGCCTGGACCGTTGGGAACTCCGGGGAAAAACTGTTTTTT
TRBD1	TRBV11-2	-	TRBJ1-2	CASSSQQGSYGYTF	TGTGCCAGCAGCAGCCAACAGGGGTCCTATGGCTACACCTTC
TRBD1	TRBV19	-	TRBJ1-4	CASSLGGDSNEKLFF	TGTGCCAGTAGTCTCGGGGGGGACAGTAATGAAAAACTGTTTTTT
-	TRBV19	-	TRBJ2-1	CASSIRQGGRREQFF	TGTGCCAGTAGTATCAGACAGGGAGGGCGGCGTGAGCAGTTCTTC
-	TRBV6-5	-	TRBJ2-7	CASSYRKGSYEQYF	TGTGCCAGCAGTTACCGTAAAGGGAGCTACGAGCAGTACTTC
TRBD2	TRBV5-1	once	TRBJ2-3	CASSFGGTDTQYF	TGCGCCAGCAGCTTCGGGGGGACAGATACGCAGTATTTT
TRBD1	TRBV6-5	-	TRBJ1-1	CASRTTGGAGTEAFF	TGTGCCAGCAGGACGACAGGGGGCGCCGGCACTGAAGCTTTCTTT
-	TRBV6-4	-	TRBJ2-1	CASSDSGGLRYNEQFF	TGTGCCAGCAGTGACTCTGGGGGGCTCAGGTACAATGAGCAGTTCTTC
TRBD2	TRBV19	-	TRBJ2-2	CASSIVLLAGMHAGELFF	TGTGCCAGTAGTATAGTGTTACTAGCGGGAATGCACGCCGGGGAGCTGTTTTTT
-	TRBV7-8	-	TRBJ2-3	CASSLESVADTQYF	TGTGCCAGCAGCTTAGAATCGGTAGCAGATACGCAGTATTTT
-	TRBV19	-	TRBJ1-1	CASSPSRRGEAFF	TGTGCCAGTAGTCCCTCGAGGCGCGGCGAAGCTTTCTTT
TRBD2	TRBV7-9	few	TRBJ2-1	CASSSTSGIYNEQFF	TGTGCCAGCAGCTCGACTAGCGGGATTTACAATGAGCAGTTCTTC
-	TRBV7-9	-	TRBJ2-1	CASSLGKNNEQFF	TGTGCCAGCAGCTTAGGGAAGAACAATGAGCAGTTCTTC